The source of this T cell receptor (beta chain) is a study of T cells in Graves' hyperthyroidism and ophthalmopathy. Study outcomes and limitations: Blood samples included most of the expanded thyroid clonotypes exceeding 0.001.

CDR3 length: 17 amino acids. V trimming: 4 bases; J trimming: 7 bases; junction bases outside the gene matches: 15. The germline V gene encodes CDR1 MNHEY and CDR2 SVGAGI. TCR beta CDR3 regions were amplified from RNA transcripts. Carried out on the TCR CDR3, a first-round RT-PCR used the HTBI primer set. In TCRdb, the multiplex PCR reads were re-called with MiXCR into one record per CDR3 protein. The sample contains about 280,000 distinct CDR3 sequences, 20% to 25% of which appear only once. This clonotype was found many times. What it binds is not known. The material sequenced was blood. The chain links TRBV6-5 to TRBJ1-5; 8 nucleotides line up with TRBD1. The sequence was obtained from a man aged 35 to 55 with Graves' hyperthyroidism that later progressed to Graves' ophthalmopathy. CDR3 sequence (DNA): TGTGCCAGCAGTTCCAAGACGGACAGGGTAAGGAGCCAGCCCCAGCATTTT. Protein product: CASSSKTDRVRSQPQHF.